The TCR beta chain under discussion was sequenced for a study of blood T cell repertoires in COVID-19. Study-level background: Italy, Spain and the United States were the sources of the convalescent and acute COVID-19 samples.

This CDR3 region has 13 residues. The germline gives CDR1 SGHDN, CDR2 FVKESK. V was shortened by 0 bases and J by 9 bases, with 11 bases between the two germline ends. TCRdb's table, derived via immunoSEQ multiplex PCR, lists solely in-frame clones and lacks some. The sample comprises 180,000 or so clones, 70% to 85% of which are singletons, and roughly 6.9% rests with the top ten. The sequencing sample was made of peripheral blood. The chain carries TRBV14 and TRBJ1-1; tentative D call: TRBD1 (6 bases). The source of this sequence is a human donor with acute or convalescent COVID-19. The donor label of this sample is uncertain. CDR3 region: CASSQEPDSKAFF. CDR3 nucleotide sequence: TGTGCCAGCAGCCAAGAACCGGACAGCAAAGCTTTCTTT.